The 30 T cell receptor beta chains in this list originate from one sample, sequenced in a study of blood T cell repertoires in COVID-19. TCRdb's copy holds only in-frame clones and misses some; the assay was immunoSEQ multiplex PCR. In the table there are tens of thousands of clones, around 83% of which are singletons. Sequenced sample: peripheral blood. The receptor source for this set is a woman in her fifties or sixties with acute or convalescent COVID-19.

V gene TRBV5-6 combines with J gene TRBJ1-6; 7 bases line up with TRBD1. The CDR3 is 16 amino acids. Germline lookup yields CDR1 SGHDT and CDR2 YYEEEE. The trim removed 4 bases at V and 8 bases at J, leaving 12 bases unmatched. CDR3 amino acids: CASSVKPGQRYSPLHF. CDR3 coding DNA: TGTGCCAGCAGCGTGAAACCGGGACAGCGATATTCACCCCTCCACTTT.

To note about this clone: Since the CDR3 does not end with the conserved phenylalanine or tryptophan, this likely comes from a read error. It is unclear where the CDR3 begins or ends on the DNA, so no DNA is shown, and the CDR3 is as TCRdb lists it. This chain joins TRBV12-3 or TRBV12-4 and TRBJ2-7; the table's D gene call, TRBD2, was not cross checked with the DNA. With termini counted, the CDR3 has 11 amino acids. CDR3: CASSLRSGRAL.

This rearrangement joins TRBV3-1 (or the pseudogene TRBV3-2) to TRBJ1-1, with D maybe TRBD1 (5 bases). This CDR3 contains 12 residues. CDR1 and CDR2 from the germline V gene are LGHDT and YNNKEL (reference sequence). V was cut by 0 bases and J by 12 bases, with 11 bases left in between. In DNA form, the CDR3 reads TGTGCCAGCAGCCAAGACAGGGCTAGAACTTTCTTT. This codes for CASSQDRARTFF.

This clone occurred once. The chain links TRBV19 to TRBJ1-2; D is undetermined. The CDR3 has 12 amino acids. Trimming cost V 4 bases and J 1 base, with 4 bases left between them. The germline V gene encodes CDR1 LNHDA and CDR2 SQIVND (reference sequence). The CDR3 sequence is CASSTYNYGYTF. Here the CDR3 DNA reads TGTGCCAGTAGTACCTATAACTATGGCTACACCTTC. Variable domain in full (rest from reference TRBV19 and TRBJ1-2): DGGITQSPKYLFRKEGQNVTLSCEQNLNHDAMYWYRQDPGQGLRLIYYSQIVNDFQKGDIAEGYSVSREKKESFPLTVTSAQKNPTAFYLCASSTYNYGYTFGSGTRLTVV.

This clone appeared a few times. The V call is TRBV5-6, the J call TRBJ2-7, with TRBD1 matching over 7 bases. CDR3 length: 16 amino acids. Germline lookup yields CDR1 SGHDT and CDR2 YYEEEE. Unmatched junction bases numbered 10, after V lost 3 bases and J lost 1 base. The CDR3 DNA sequence: TGTGCCAGCAGCTCTCCCGGGACAGAAGTTTCCTACGAGCAGTACTTC. Protein product: CASSSPGTEVSYEQYF.

This chain uses TRBV5-4 with TRBJ2-6; 9 bases fit TRBD2. Per germline, CDR1 SGHNT and CDR2 YYREEE (reference sequence). V trimming: 2 bases; J trimming: 0 bases; junction bases outside the gene matches: 12. CDR3 length equals 20 residues. CDR3 residues: CASSLGGSGTSSSGANVLTF. The CDR3 DNA reads TGTGCCAGCAGCTTAGGGGGATCCGGGACTAGCAGCTCTGGGGCCAACGTCCTGACTTTC. The full variable domain, with the rest looked up from reference TRBV5-4 and TRBJ2-6, is ETGVTQSPTHLIKTRGQQVTLRCSSQSGHNTVSWYQQALGQGPQFIFQYYREEENGRGNFPPRFSGLQFPNYSSELNVNALELDDSALYLCASSLGGSGTSSSGANVLTFGAGSRLTVL.

CDR3 nucleotides: TGTGCCAGCAGCTACCTCAGGACAGGGGGCAATCAGCCCCAGCATTTT. Its protein product is CASSYLRTGGNQPQHF. V and J are TRBV5-8 and TRBJ1-5; 9 positions match TRBD1. The ends lost 3 bases at V and 2 bases at J; junction bases unmatched: 6. The CDR3 totals 16 residues. Germline-derived CDR1 and CDR2 are SGHTS and YDEGEE.

The genes are TRBV15 and TRBJ1-1, with TRBD1 matching 8 bases. V dropped 7 bases and J dropped 4; count of bases not matched to a gene: 14. The CDR3 totals 16 residues. Germline V lookup: CDR1 LNHNV, CDR2 YYDKDF (reference sequence). The chain's CDR3 is CATKTGAVPSGTEAFF. CDR3 DNA: TGTGCCACCAAGACAGGGGCGGTGCCTTCGGGCACTGAAGCTTTCTTT.

The chain carries TRBV27 and TRBJ2-5, with a possible D match to TRBD1 (6 bases). Germline values: CDR1 MNHEY, CDR2 SMNVEV (reference sequence). The V end lost 5 bases, the J end lost 3 bases, and 10 bases lay between the germline ends. The CDR3 is 13 residues long. The CDR3 sequence: CASSVQGKETQYF. CDR3 nucleotide sequence: TGTGCCAGCAGTGTGCAGGGGAAAGAGACCCAGTACTTC.

There are a few counts of this clone. The V and J genes are TRBV5-4 and TRBJ1-6; TRBD1 agrees at 8 bases. Trimming removed 4 bases from V and 8 bases from J; junction bases left unmatched: 8. The CDR3 spans 15 residues. Germline CDR1 and CDR2: SGHNT and YYREEE (reference sequence). CDR3 sequence (DNA): TGTGCCAGCAGCCAGTCCCGGGACAGGTATTCACCCCTCCACTTT. It is translated as CASSQSRDRYSPLHF.

The rearrangement links TRBV7-3 to TRBJ2-7; 9 bases are shared with TRBD2. Germline lookup yields CDR1 SGHTA and CDR2 FQGTGA. This CDR3 is 18 amino acids long. V was clipped by 5 bases and J by 3 bases; unmatched bases: 17. CDR3 region: CASSPRGLGAGGFYEQYF. In DNA form, the CDR3 reads TGTGCCAGCAGCCCCAGGGGGTTGGGAGCGGGAGGTTTCTACGAGCAGTACTTC.

This sequence joins TRBV2 and TRBJ2-1, with 7 bases that match TRBD1. The CDR3 sequence is 16 residues long. Losses at the gene ends were 10 bases for V and 4 bases for J; bases not matched to a gene: 16. Looked up from germline, CDR1 is SNHLY and CDR2 is FYNNEI. The CDR3 coding sequence is TGTGCCATCATCGGGTTAGCGAACAGGGGATACAATGAGCAGTTCTTC. Protein: CAIIGLANRGYNEQFF.

The chain employs TRBV7-2 and TRBJ2-5; D not certain. The CDR3 length is 16 residues. Per germline, CDR1 SGHTA and CDR2 FQGNSA. V was trimmed by 2 bases and J by 5 bases, leaving 18 bases between them. The CDR3 sequence is CASSLLLKEGGETQYF. DNA for the CDR3: TGTGCCAGCAGCTTACTGTTAAAGGAAGGCGGCGAGACCCAGTACTTC. The whole variable domain, filled in from reference TRBV7-2 and TRBJ2-5, reads GAGVSQSPSNKVTEKGKDVELRCDPISGHTALYWYRQSLGQGLEFLIYFQGNSAPDKSGLPSDRFSAERTGGSVSTLTIQRTQQEDSAVYLCASSLLLKEGGETQYFGPGTRLLVL.

This clone was counted between two and nine times. This chain joins TRBV5-4 and TRBJ1-2, with 8 bases fitting TRBD1. V lost 4 bases and J lost 7; bases outside the gene matches: 15. The germline V gene has CDR1 SGHNT and CDR2 YYREEE (reference sequence). This CDR3 has 16 amino acids. CDR3 in amino acids: CASSLAGQVKAGGYTF. The CDR3 nucleotides are TGTGCCAGCAGCCTGGCGGGACAGGTCAAAGCGGGTGGCTACACCTTC.

The V gene is TRBV6-5, the J gene TRBJ2-7; D is possibly TRBD2 (5 bases). The CDR3 has 12 residues. Germline loops: CDR1 MNHEY, CDR2 SVGAGI. V shed 6 bases and J shed 6 bases, with 12 bases lying between them. The CDR3 nucleotides read TGTGCCAGCAGCCCGGCGGGCGTCGAGCAGTACTTC. As protein: CASSPAGVEQYF.

V usage is TRBV2 and J usage is TRBJ1-2; D may be TRBD1 (6 bases). CDR1 is SNHLY and CDR2 is FYNNEI in the germline V gene. CDR3 length: 15 residues. Between the trimmed V and J ends, which lost 3 bases and 7 bases, there was a span of 18 bases. The CDR3 DNA is TGTGCCAGCAGTGATTTAAACAGGGTCAAGGGTGGCTACACCTTC. Translation gives CASSDLNRVKGGYTF. The whole variable domain, filled in from reference TRBV2 and TRBJ1-2, reads EPEVTQTPSHQVTQMGQEVILRCVPISNHLYFYWYRQILGQKVEFLVSFYNNEISEKSEIFDDQFSVERPDGSNFTLKIRSTKLEDSAMYFCASSDLNRVKGGYTFGSGTRLTVV.

This chain uses TRBV18 with TRBJ2-7; 14 bases are shared with TRBD2. V trimming: 4 bases; J trimming: 3 bases; junction bases outside the gene matches: 11. The CDR3 length is 18 residues. Germline loops: CDR1 KGHSH, CDR2 LQKENI. CDR3 sequence reads: CASSHSGLAGVGLYEQYF. DNA of the CDR3: TGTGCCAGCTCACACTCGGGACTAGCGGGAGTGGGGCTCTACGAGCAGTACTTC.

The chain uses TRBV6-4 and TRBJ1-6; possibly TRBD1 for D (6 bases). Trimming removed 6 bases from V and 9 bases from J, with 18 bases in between. The CDR3 is 15 residues long. Per the germline V gene, CDR1 is MRHNA and CDR2 is SNTAGT. This CDR3 is CASSPQGGGRSPLHF. The CDR3 DNA follows: TGTGCCAGCAGCCCCCAGGGCGGGGGCCGTTCACCCCTCCACTTT.

This clone occurred a few times. The V gene is TRBV4-1, the J gene TRBJ2-1; 9 bases are a match to TRBD2. Germline V gene sequence: CDR1 MGHRA, CDR2 YSYEKL. Trimming at V came to 2 bases and at J to 2 bases, leaving 1 base not matched to a gene. This CDR3 spans 15 amino acids. The CDR3 spells CASSQTSGPYNEQFF. The CDR3 DNA reads as TGCGCCAGCAGCCAAACTAGCGGGCCCTACAATGAGCAGTTCTTC.

The rearrangement joins TRBV6-5 to TRBJ1-5, with 7 bases lining up with TRBD1. Germline V gives CDR1 MNHEY, CDR2 SVGAGI. The CDR3 sequence is 15 residues long. V lost 7 bases to trimming and J lost 3 bases; unmatched junction nucleotides: 9. The CDR3 nucleotides are TGTGCCAGCAAAACGACAGGGCGAATCAATCAGCCCCAGCATTTT. Amino acid sequence: CASKTTGRINQPQHF.

The CDR3 DNA reads as TGTGCCTGGAGCCGTCGACAGGGCGATAGCAATCAGCCCCAGCATTTT. This translates into CAWSRRQGDSNQPQHF. The chain joins TRBV30 to TRBJ1-5, with TRBD1 matching 7 bases. CDR1 is GTSNPN and CDR2 is SVGIG in the germline V gene (reference sequence). The trim removed 3 bases at V and 0 bases at J, leaving 8 bases unmatched. The CDR3 loop spans 16 amino acids. Filled out from reference TRBV30 and TRBJ1-5, the complete variable domain reads SQTIHQWPATLVQPVGSPLSLECTVEGTSNPNLYWYRQAAGRGLQLLFYSVGIGQISSEVPQNLSASRPQDRQFILSSKKLLLSDSGFYLCAWSRRQGDSNQPQHFGDGTRLSIL.

V is TRBV27 and J is TRBJ2-3; TRBD1 is a possible D gene (6 bases). This CDR3 is 15 amino acids long. Germline CDR1 is MNHEY and CDR2 is SMNVEV (reference sequence). V lost 6 bases, J lost 2 bases, and 15 bases lay in between. This CDR3 reads CASSQGTLHTDTQYF. In nucleotides, the CDR3 is TGTGCCAGCAGCCAGGGGACACTTCACACAGATACGCAGTATTTT.

This clone has more than one count but fewer than ten. The chain links TRBV19 to TRBJ2-4; the D gene is possibly TRBD1 (6 bases). Germline CDR1 is LNHDA and CDR2 is SQIVND (reference sequence). This CDR3 comprises 17 residues. Between the trimmed V and J ends, which lost 5 bases and 0 bases, there was a span of 17 bases. CDR3 DNA: TGTGCCAGTAGTCGAGTATGGGTGGGACAAGCCAAAAACATTCAGTACTTC. Protein: CASSRVWVGQAKNIQYF.

This clone was picked up a small number of times. The V call is TRBV6-1, the J call TRBJ1-1, with 8 bases aligning to TRBD1. The V segment lost 2 bases and the J segment 1 base; nucleotides outside the gene matches: 6. Germline CDR1 is MNHNS and CDR2 is SASEGT. CDR3 length: 16 amino acids. The CDR3 nucleotides read TGTGCCAGCAGTGAATGGCGGGGACAGGCGAACACTGAAGCTTTCTTT. It encodes CASSEWRGQANTEAFF.

The J gene is TRBJ2-7, the V gene TRBV19; weak D call: TRBD2 (6 bases). CDR1 LNHDA and CDR2 SQIVND come from the germline V gene (reference sequence). The ends were cut back, 10 bases at V and 5 bases at J, with 21 bases in the middle. The CDR3 is 14 amino acids. CDR3 DNA: TGTGCCACCTCAAAGACTAGTCAGCTTCACGAGCAGTACTTC. Translation: CATSKTSQLHEQYF.

DNA of the CDR3: TGTGCCAGCAGCTTAACACCTAAGAGGGACAACATGAACACTGAAGCTTTCTTT. Protein product: CASSLTPKRDNMNTEAFF. This rearrangement joins TRBV7-3 to TRBJ1-1, with a tentative D call TRBD1 (6 bases). V was trimmed by 0 bases and J by 0 bases, leaving 17 bases between them. The germline gives CDR1 SGHTA, CDR2 FQGTGA. The CDR3 consists of 18 residues.

The chain combines TRBV10-3 with TRBJ2-2, with 9 bases aligning to TRBD1. The CDR3 has 14 residues. The germline gives CDR1 ENHRY, CDR2 SYGVKD. The V segment lost 11 bases and the J segment 0 bases; nucleotides outside the gene matches: 4. CDR3 sequence: CASGQGSNTGELFF. For the CDR3, the DNA is TGTGCCTCGGGACAGGGTTCGAACACCGGGGAGCTGTTTTTT.

The chain has TRBV5-1 and TRBJ1-4; 7 nucleotides agree with TRBD1. The CDR3 is made up of 14 amino acids. From germline, CDR1 is SGHRS and CDR2 YFSETQ. Trimming cost V 4 bases and J 8 bases; bases outside gene matches: 8. The CDR3 DNA reads as TGCGCCAGCAGCCTACAGGGGTATGAAGAAAAACTGTTTTTT. This encodes CASSLQGYEEKLFF. The entire variable domain, with the rest obtained from reference TRBV5-1 and TRBJ1-4, is as follows: KAGVTQTPRYLIKTRGQQVTLSCSPISGHRSVSWYQQTPGQGLQFLFEYFSETQRNKGNFPGRFSGRQFSNSRSEMNVSTLELGDSALYLCASSLQGYEEKLFFGSGTQLSVL.

The chain couples TRBV15 to TRBJ2-1; 11 bases are a match to TRBD2. The CDR3 is made up of 18 amino acids. The germline gives CDR1 LNHNV, CDR2 YYDKDF (reference sequence). After removal of 9 bases from V and 7 bases from J, the junction contained 20 bases not matched to a gene. In DNA, the CDR3 is TGTGCCACGACCCGTCTAGCGGGAGGAGGGGCTTTGGGTAATGAGCAGTTCTTC. Translated: CATTRLAGGGALGNEQFF. The complete variable domain, with remaining parts taken from reference TRBV15 and TRBJ2-1, reads DAMVIQNPRYQVTQFGKPVTLSCSQTLNHNVMYWYQQKSSQAPKLLFHYYDKDFNNEADTPDNFQSRRPNTSFCFLDIRSPGLGDTAMYLCATTRLAGGGALGNEQFFGPGTRLTVL.

This clone turned up a few times. CDR3 DNA sequence: TGTGCCAGCAGCCAAGATTCCGGGACAGGGAGGTATGGCTACACCTTC. Amino acids: CASSQDSGTGRYGYTF. V is TRBV14 and J is TRBJ1-2, with 9 bases matching TRBD1. The CDR3 length is 16 residues. Trimming took 0 bases from V and 5 from J; bases not matched to a gene: 7. Germline V gene sequence: CDR1 SGHDN, CDR2 FVKESK.